This paragraph covers one T cell receptor beta chain sequence. There is no known antigen for this receptor. Base quality data are lacking; no much larger clone is found one base away. The CDR3 spans 14 residues, from the cysteine through the phenylalanine. Only the CDR3 part of the read is kept: 42 bases, read in frame from the first base. CDR1 and CDR2, per the germline V gene, are MGHRA and YSYEKL. V is pared back by 8 bases and J by 10 bases, with 18 bases lying between the germline termini. CD8 naive samples were CD45RO-negative cells positively selected for CCR7, giving a CD45RA+CCR7+ population that excluded TemRA cells. The donors were healthy, HIV-negative adults with no recently reported acute infections or vaccinations. Every donor was a Caucasian adult residing in Nashville, Tennessee, USA. After blood collection by leukapheresis, PBMCs were isolated using Ficoll-Histopaque density gradient centrifugation and then cryopreserved in the vapor phase of liquid nitrogen. Analytical flow cytometry was used to check the purity and quantity of every magnetically sorted T cell population. Genomic DNA was isolated from every sorted fraction and measured by UV absorbance on a Nanodrop 2000c.

Using the deep immunoSEQ assay, multiplex PCR amplified TCR CDR3 regions from genomic DNA. Genomic DNA extracted from each cell subset was distributed evenly over all wells of several immunoSEQ 96-well plates, and each plate served as one replicate. For sorted subsets, approximately 190 ng genomic DNA, equal to about 30,000 T cell genomes, was loaded into each replicate PCR. Purified libraries were measured with a Qubit 3.0 fluorometer, size-checked on a Bioanalyzer 2100, and measured again with the KAPA Library Quantification kit. Each immunoSEQ 96-well plate was sequenced on its own single-read 150-cycle Illumina NextSeq 550 flow cell. The source study handled its data this way. Because only junctional sequences without quality scores were contained in the immunoSEQ output, filtering matching that applied to full-length reads could not be performed. Sequences were annotated with PyIR, a Python wrapper for IgBLAST v1.9, and V/J genes and CDR3 were assigned using IMGT germline references. Reads were removed for weak V/J assignments (E-value above 1e-6), missing CDR3, stop codons, out-of-frame junctions, or ambiguous translated residues. A V3J clonotype was defined by an identical inferred V gene, J gene, and CDR3 amino acid sequence. Percentage overlap between repertoires was computed as shared unique clonotypes divided by the size of the smaller repertoire. Richness of each repertoire was evaluated using RTK rarefaction, the Chao1 estimator, and Recon v2.1 estimates of unobserved clonotypes. For all TCRbeta clonotypes obtained by the gDNA method from a few donors, generation probabilities were computed with OLGA. The source is immuneACCESS, and TCRdb retained only in-frame sequences with V and J called. Part of the clones is not carried over; for the studies checked, unresolved V genes explain less than half of this, and the remainder is unexplained. The V and J calls and the clone size are those of that table, but D and trimming were determined from the DNA. The sample table records roughly 1,800,000 clones; about 95% of these occur just once. The ten largest clones take up more than 0.9% of the sample.

The data were obtained in a study of shared clonotypes between healthy human individuals (dated by TCRdb to about 2020). Background for the entire study: The cohort included three men and two women between 18 and 49 years of age. Leukapheresis yielded between about 0.9 and 9.5 billion PBMCs per donor. To estimate repertoire size and how much clonotypes are shared between individuals, the study performed deep sequencing of blood TCR repertoires from five healthy adults. For each donor, CD4 naive and CD4 memory were each given three plates, CD8 naive was given two plates, and CD8 memory was given one plate. To increase sequencing depth and limit assay-specific biases, TCR repertoire library preparation and sequencing were carried out by different laboratories using diverse techniques. Paper-wide results and their limitations: Naive subsets generally had larger estimated clonotype richness than memory subsets did. Compared with non-shared clonotypes, the clonotypes found in all four sorted-subset donors had higher generation probabilities. The genetic and exposure-history diversity represented was limited by the small number of donors. Pairwise subsampling indicated that sequencing depth was expected to affect the degree of clonotype sharing among donors. Sampling was limited to blood, and TCR repertoires in tissue likely differ from TCR repertoires in blood. Sharing across a few donors was observed for roughly 5% of naive CD4, over 3% of naive CD8, 2.3% of memory CD4, and about 0.4% of memory CD8 clonotypes. Rarefaction of sorted-subset datasets indicated incomplete sequencing despite the large sequencing depth.

This chain is built from TRBV4-1 and TRBJ1-6, and the D gene may be TRBD1, 6 bases matching. Material for sequencing was naive CD8+ T cells sorted from blood. Explained via the paper, the cell subset or site label denotes: CD45RA+CCR7+. The TCR sequence derives from a man aged 18 to 30 in good health. The CDR3 protein sequence reads: CASAGGPGESPLHF. The DNA is as follows: TGCGCCAGCGCGGGGGGCCCGGGAGAATCACCCCTCCACTTT.